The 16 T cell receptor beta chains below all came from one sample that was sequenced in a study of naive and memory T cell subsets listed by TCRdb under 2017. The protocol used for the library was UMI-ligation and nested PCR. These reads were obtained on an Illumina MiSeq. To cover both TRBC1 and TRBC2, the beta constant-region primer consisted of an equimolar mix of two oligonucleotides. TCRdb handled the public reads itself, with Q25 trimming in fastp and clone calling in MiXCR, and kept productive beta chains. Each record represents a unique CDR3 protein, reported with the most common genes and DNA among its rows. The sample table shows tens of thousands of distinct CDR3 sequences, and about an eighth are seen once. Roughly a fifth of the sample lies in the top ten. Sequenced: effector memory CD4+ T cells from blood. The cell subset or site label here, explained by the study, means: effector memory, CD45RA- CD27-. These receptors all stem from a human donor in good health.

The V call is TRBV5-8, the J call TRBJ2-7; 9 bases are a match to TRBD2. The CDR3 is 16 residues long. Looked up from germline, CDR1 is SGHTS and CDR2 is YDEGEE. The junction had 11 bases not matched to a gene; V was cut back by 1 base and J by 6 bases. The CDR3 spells CASSLYPAGGQVEQYF. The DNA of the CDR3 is TGTGCCAGCAGCTTGTACCCAGCGGGAGGCCAGGTCGAGCAGTACTTC. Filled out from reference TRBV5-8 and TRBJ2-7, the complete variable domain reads EAGVTQSPTHLIKTRGQQATLRCSPISGHTSVYWYQQALGLGLQFLLWYDEGEERNRGNFPPRFSGRQFPNYSSELNVNALELEDSALYLCASSLYPAGGQVEQYFGPGTRLTVT.

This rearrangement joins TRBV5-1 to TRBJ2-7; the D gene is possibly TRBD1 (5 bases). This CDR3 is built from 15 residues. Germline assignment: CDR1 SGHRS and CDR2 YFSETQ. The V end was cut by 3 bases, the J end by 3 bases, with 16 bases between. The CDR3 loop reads CASSSSGAEFYEQYF. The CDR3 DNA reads TGCGCCAGCAGCTCCTCTGGGGCAGAGTTCTACGAGCAGTACTTC.

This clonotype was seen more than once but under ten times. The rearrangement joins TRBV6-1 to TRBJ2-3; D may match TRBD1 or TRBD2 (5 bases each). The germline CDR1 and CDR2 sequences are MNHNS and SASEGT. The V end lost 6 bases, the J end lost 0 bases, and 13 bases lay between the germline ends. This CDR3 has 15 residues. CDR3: CASRGVTGSTDTQYF. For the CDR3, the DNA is TGTGCCAGCAGGGGGGTGACGGGCAGCACAGATACGCAGTATTTT.

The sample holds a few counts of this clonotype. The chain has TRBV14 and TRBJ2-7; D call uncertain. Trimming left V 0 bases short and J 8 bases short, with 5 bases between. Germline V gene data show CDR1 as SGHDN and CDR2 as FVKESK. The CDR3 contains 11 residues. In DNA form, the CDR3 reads TGTGCCAGCAGCCAAGAATGGAAGCAGTACTTC. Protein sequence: CASSQEWKQYF.

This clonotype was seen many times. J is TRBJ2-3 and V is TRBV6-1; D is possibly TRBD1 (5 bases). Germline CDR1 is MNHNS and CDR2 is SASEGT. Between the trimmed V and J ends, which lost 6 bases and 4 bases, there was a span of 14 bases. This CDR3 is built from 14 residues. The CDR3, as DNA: TGTGCCAGCAGCTTCGGCCCCAGGGCAGATACGCAGTATTTT. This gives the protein CASSFGPRADTQYF.

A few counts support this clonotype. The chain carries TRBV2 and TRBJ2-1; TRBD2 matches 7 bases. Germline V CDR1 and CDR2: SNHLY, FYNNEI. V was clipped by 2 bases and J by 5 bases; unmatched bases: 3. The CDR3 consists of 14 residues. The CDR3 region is CASSEKRDDNEQFF. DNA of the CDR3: TGTGCCAGCAGTGAAAAGCGGGATGACAATGAGCAGTTCTTC.

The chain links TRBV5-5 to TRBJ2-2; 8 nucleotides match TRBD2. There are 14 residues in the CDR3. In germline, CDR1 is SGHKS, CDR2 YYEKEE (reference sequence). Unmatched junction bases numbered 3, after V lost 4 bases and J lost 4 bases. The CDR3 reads CASSRLASTGELFF. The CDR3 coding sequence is TGTGCCAGCAGCCGACTAGCGAGCACCGGGGAGCTGTTTTTT.

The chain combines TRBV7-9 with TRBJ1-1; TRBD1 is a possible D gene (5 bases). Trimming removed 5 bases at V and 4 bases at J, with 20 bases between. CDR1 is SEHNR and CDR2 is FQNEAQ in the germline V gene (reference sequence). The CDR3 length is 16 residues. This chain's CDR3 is CASSTALGTVGTEAFF. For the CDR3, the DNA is TGTGCCAGCAGCACAGCACTGGGGACGGTGGGCACTGAAGCTTTCTTT.

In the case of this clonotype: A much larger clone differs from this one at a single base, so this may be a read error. CDR3 sequence reads: CAISLRAGVPDTQYF. DNA of the CDR3: TGTGCCATCAGTTTAAGAGCGGGAGTACCAGATACGCAGTATTTT. This chain uses TRBV27 with TRBJ2-3; 8 nucleotides align to TRBD2. Per the germline V gene, CDR1 is MNHEY and CDR2 is SMNVEV (reference sequence). The CDR3 covers 15 residues.

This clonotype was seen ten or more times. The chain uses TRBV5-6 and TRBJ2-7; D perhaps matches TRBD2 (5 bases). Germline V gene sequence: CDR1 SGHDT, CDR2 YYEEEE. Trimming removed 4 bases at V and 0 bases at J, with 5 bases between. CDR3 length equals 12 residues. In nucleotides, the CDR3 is TGTGCCAGCAGCGGGAGCTCCTACGAGCAGTACTTC. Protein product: CASSGSSYEQYF.

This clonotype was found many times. CDR3 coding DNA: TGTGCCAGCAGTACTAGCGGGAGTCTTTCCTACAATGAGCAGTTCTTC. This gives the protein CASSTSGSLSYNEQFF. The chain combines TRBV6-1 with TRBJ2-1, with 11 nucleotides matching TRBD2. Germline lookup yields CDR1 MNHNS and CDR2 SASEGT. V lost 5 bases, J lost 1 base, and 4 bases stayed unmatched. There are 16 residues in the CDR3.

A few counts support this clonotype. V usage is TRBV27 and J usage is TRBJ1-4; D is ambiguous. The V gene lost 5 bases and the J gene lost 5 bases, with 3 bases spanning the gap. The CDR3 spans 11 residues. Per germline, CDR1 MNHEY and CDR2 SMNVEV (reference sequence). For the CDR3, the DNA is TGTGCCAGCAGTCAAAATGAAAAACTGTTTTTT. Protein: CASSQNEKLFF.

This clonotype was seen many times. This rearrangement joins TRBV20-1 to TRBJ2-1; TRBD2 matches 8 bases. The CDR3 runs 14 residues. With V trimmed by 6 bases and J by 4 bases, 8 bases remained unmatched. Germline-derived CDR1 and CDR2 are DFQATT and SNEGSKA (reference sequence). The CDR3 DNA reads TGCAGTGCAACCGGGACTAGGGTTTACAATGAGCAGTTCTTC. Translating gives CSATGTRVYNEQFF.

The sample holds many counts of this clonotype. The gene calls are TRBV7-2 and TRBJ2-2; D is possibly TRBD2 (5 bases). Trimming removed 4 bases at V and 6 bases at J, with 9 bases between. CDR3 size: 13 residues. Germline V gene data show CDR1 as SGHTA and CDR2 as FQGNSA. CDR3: CASSSIGAGELFF. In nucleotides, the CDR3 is TGTGCCAGCAGCTCAATCGGGGCCGGGGAGCTGTTTTTT.

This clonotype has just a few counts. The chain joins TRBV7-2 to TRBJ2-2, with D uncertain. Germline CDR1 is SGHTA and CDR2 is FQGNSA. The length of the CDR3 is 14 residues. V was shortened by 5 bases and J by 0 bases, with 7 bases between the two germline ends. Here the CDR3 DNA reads TGTGCCAGCAGCGCAGGCACGAACACCGGGGAGCTGTTTTTT. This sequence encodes CASSAGTNTGELFF. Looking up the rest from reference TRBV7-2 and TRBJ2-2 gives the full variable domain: GAGVSQSPSNKVTEKGKDVELRCDPISGHTALYWYRQSLGQGLEFLIYFQGNSAPDKSGLPSDRFSAERTGGSVSTLTIQRTQQEDSAVYLCASSAGTNTGELFFGEGSRLTVL.

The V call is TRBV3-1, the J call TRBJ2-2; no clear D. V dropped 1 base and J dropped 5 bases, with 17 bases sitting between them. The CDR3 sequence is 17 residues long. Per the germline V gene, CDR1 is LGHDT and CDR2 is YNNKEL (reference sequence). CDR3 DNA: TGTGCCAGCAGCCAAGCTAGTCACCTAGACGAGACCGGGGAGCTGTTTTTT. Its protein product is CASSQASHLDETGELFF. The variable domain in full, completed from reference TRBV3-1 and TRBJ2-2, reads DTAVSQTPKYLVTQMGNDKSIKCEQNLGHDTMYWYKQDSKKFLKIMFSYNNKELIINETVPNRFSPKSPDKAHLNLHINSLELGDSAVYFCASSQASHLDETGELFFGEGSRLTVL.